This TCR beta chain is from a study of T cells in Graves' hyperthyroidism and ophthalmopathy. In this sample, this clonotype turned up many times. In making diagnoses, clinical symptoms, serum thyroxine and TRAb, thyroid ultrasound and orbital computed tomography were all used. Out of over 7.5 ml of fresh peripheral blood came the PBMCs. Researchers amplified the TCR beta CDR3 regions from RNA transcripts. The HTBI primer set served for first-round RT-PCR of the TCR CDR3. Each CDR3 protein gets one entry after TCRdb re-called the multiplex PCR reads with MiXCR. The table shows approximately 560,000 distinct CDR3 sequences, with around 16% occurring only once. The sample was blood. The receptor was derived from a woman aged 25-40 years with Graves' hyperthyroidism.

CDR3 residues: CASSWATSGTGELFF. In nucleotides, the CDR3 is TGCGCCAGCAGCTGGGCGACCTCGGGCACCGGGGAGCTGTTTTTT. V and J are TRBV5-1 and TRBJ2-2; D gene uncertain. CDR1 is SGHRS and CDR2 is YFSETQ in the germline V gene. CDR3 size: 15 residues. The V end lost 3 bases, the J end lost 4 bases, and 13 bases lay between the germline ends.